Below are 21 T cell receptor beta chains sequenced from a single sample in a study of T cell repertoires in cytomegalovirus infection. From the reads, TCRdb called clonotypes with MiXCR, one entry per CDR3 protein. The data contain around 330,000 distinct CDR3 sequences, roughly 17% of them singletons. The source material was PBMCs. Every receptor here comes from a human donor in good health (CMV status not recorded). Some clones in this sample may be carry-over from other donors' samples.

The sample holds a few counts of this clonotype. This rearrangement joins TRBV6-2 or TRBV6-3 to TRBJ1-2; 7 nucleotides align to TRBD1. The J segment lost 4 bases and the V segment lost 8 bases, leaving 4 bases of the junction unmatched. Germline CDR1 reads MNHEY; CDR2 reads SVGEGT. CDR3 length: 12 residues. The CDR3 DNA reads as TGTGCCAGCCTGGGACAGAGCTATGGCTACACCTTC. It yields the protein CASLGQSYGYTF.

This clonotype was counted only a few times. This sequence joins TRBV20-1 and TRBJ1-1; D is uncertain. This CDR3 has 13 amino acids. Between the trimmed V and J ends, which lost 0 bases and 1 base, there was a span of 6 bases. Germline V gene sequence: CDR1 DFQATT, CDR2 SNEGSKA (reference sequence). CDR3 region: CSARDGPNTEAFF. The CDR3 DNA reads TGCAGTGCTAGAGACGGGCCGAACACTGAAGCTTTCTTT.

This clonotype was seen at least ten times. The chain has TRBV28 and TRBJ1-4; 8 nucleotides align to TRBD1. Germline lookup yields CDR1 MDHEN and CDR2 SYDVKM. The CDR3 totals 16 residues. J was trimmed by 7 bases and V by 4 bases; bases with no gene match: 11. For the CDR3, the DNA is TGTGCCAGCAGTTCGACAGGGGCTTATGGAAGTGAAAAACTGTTTTTT. Its protein product is CASSSTGAYGSEKLFF.

The chain has TRBV5-4 and TRBJ2-5; D may match TRBD1 or TRBD2 (7 bases each). Looked up from germline, CDR1 is SGHNT and CDR2 is YYREEE (reference sequence). The CDR3 is 18 amino acids. The V and J ends lost 4 bases and 2 bases respectively, with 24 bases between them. The CDR3 nucleotides read TGTGCCAGCAGCCCCTTCAAGATCGGCAGGGGGGGACAAGAGACCCAGTACTTC. Translated: CASSPFKIGRGGQETQYF.

This clonotype was counted many times. The genes are TRBV7-2 and TRBJ2-1, with 11 positions matching TRBD1. This CDR3 region has 15 residues. Trimming removed 6 bases from V and 4 bases from J; junction bases left unmatched: 5. Germline assignment: CDR1 SGHTA and CDR2 FQGNSA. Here the CDR3 reads CASRGTGGRYNEQFF. The CDR3 DNA reads as TGTGCCAGCAGGGGGACAGGGGGACGTTACAATGAGCAGTTCTTC.

This chain links TRBV6-1 with TRBJ2-1, with 8 bases lining up with TRBD2. Germline V gene lookup returns CDR1 MNHNS and CDR2 SASEGT. The CDR3 has 13 amino acids. Trimming at V came to 7 bases and at J to 13 bases, leaving 12 bases not matched to a gene. DNA for the CDR3: TGTGCCAGCACCACGGGGGGGTCAGAAGTTCAGTTCTTC. The encoded protein is CASTTGGSEVQFF.

This chain uses TRBV3-1 with TRBJ1-2; maybe TRBD1 (6 bases). V lost 4 bases, J lost 4 bases, and 16 bases lay in between. Germline V gene sequence: CDR1 LGHDT, CDR2 YNNKEL (reference sequence). The CDR3 is 15 residues long. CDR3 in DNA: TGTGCCAGCAGCCCGACATTCTGGACAGTCTATGGCTACACCTTC. Residues: CASSPTFWTVYGYTF.

V usage is TRBV27 and J usage is TRBJ1-5, with D tentatively TRBD1 (6 bases). Germline-derived CDR1 and CDR2 are MNHEY and SMNVEV (reference sequence). The V end lost 6 bases, the J end lost 4 bases, and 19 bases lay between the germline ends. The CDR3 is made up of 16 amino acids. CDR3 residues: CASRARPRDKNQPQHF. The CDR3, as DNA: TGTGCCAGCAGAGCCCGTCCCAGGGACAAGAATCAGCCCCAGCATTTT.

The chain is built from TRBV28 and TRBJ1-6; TRBD1 aligns across 8 bases. CDR1 and CDR2 (germline): MDHEN, SYDVKM. The CDR3 totals 15 residues. Trimming took 1 base from V and 10 from J; bases not matched to a gene: 6. In DNA form, the CDR3 reads TGTGCCAGCAGTTTATCTGACAGGGGAGGGTCACCCCTCCACTTT. Encoded protein: CASSLSDRGGSPLHF.

This clonotype has ten or more counts. The rearrangement joins TRBV7-8 to TRBJ2-3, with D possibly TRBD2 on 5 matching bases. The CDR3 contains 12 residues. The V gene's germline CDR1 is SGHVS and CDR2 FQNEAQ. The germline V and J ends were trimmed by 5 bases and 4 bases, with 7 bases remaining between them. DNA for the CDR3: TGTGCCAGCAGCCCCGGGGCAGATACGCAGTATTTT. It encodes CASSPGADTQYF.

The chain links TRBV4-1 to TRBJ2-2; D is perhaps TRBD1 (6 bases). The CDR3 has 18 amino acids. V was cut by 1 base and J by 2 bases, with 17 bases left in between. Germline V gene data show CDR1 as MGHRA and CDR2 as YSYEKL. CDR3 sequence reads: CASSQVAYGTLNTGELFF. The DNA of the CDR3 is TGCGCCAGCAGCCAAGTAGCTTATGGGACACTAAACACCGGGGAGCTGTTTTTT.

This clonotype was observed many times. The CDR3 reads CASSLQYSYGYTF. CDR3 bases: TGTGCCAGCAGCTTACAGTACTCCTATGGCTACACCTTC. The chain uses TRBV7-9 and TRBJ1-2, with D uncertain. Trimming left V 2 bases short and J 4 bases short, with 8 bases between. The CDR3 length is 13 residues. Germline CDR1 reads SEHNR; CDR2 reads FQNEAQ (reference sequence). The variable domain in full, with the rest retrieved from reference TRBV7-9 and TRBJ1-2, is DTGVSQNPRHKITKRGQNVTFRCDPISEHNRLYWYRQTLGQGPEFLTYFQNEAQLEKSRLLSDRFSAERPKGSFSTLEIQRTEQGDSAMYLCASSLQYSYGYTFGSGTRLTVV.

In its sample, this clonotype was seen a few times. The chain employs TRBV10-3 and TRBJ2-7; D gene uncertain. The CDR3 covers 14 residues. CDR1 ENHRY and CDR2 SYGVKD come from the germline V gene. The ends were cut back, 10 bases at V and 0 bases at J, with 16 bases in the middle. The CDR3 bases are TGTGCCACCAAGAACACTCAGGACTCCTACGAGCAGTACTTC. Its translation is CATKNTQDSYEQYF.

This clonotype was seen ten or more times. The V gene is TRBV7-2, the J gene TRBJ1-1; TRBD1 might be the D (6 bases). Trimming removed 6 bases from V and 2 bases from J, with 19 bases in between. Germline V gene data show CDR1 as SGHTA and CDR2 as FQGNSA. This CDR3 comprises 16 residues. The CDR3 DNA follows: TGTGCCAGCAGGGACAACGGGGGGGGCCCTAACACTGAAGCTTTCTTT. Residues: CASRDNGGGPNTEAFF. Full variable domain (outside the CDR3, taken from reference TRBV7-2 and TRBJ1-1): GAGVSQSPSNKVTEKGKDVELRCDPISGHTALYWYRQSLGQGLEFLIYFQGNSAPDKSGLPSDRFSAERTGGSVSTLTIQRTQQEDSAVYLCASRDNGGGPNTEAFFGQGTRLTVV.

V is TRBV19 and J is TRBJ2-3, with D unclear. This CDR3 region has 13 residues. Germline V gene data show CDR1 as LNHDA and CDR2 as SQIVND (reference sequence). Between the trimmed V and J ends, which lost 7 bases and 4 bases, there was a span of 12 bases. CDR3 sequence (DNA): TGTGCCAGTACGGACCAATTGGCAGATACGCAGTATTTT. It codes for CASTDQLADTQYF.

This clonotype was found many times. This chain uses TRBV12-3 or TRBV12-4 with TRBJ1-1; 8 bases line up with TRBD1. The CDR3 extends over 14 amino acids. The ends lost 5 bases at V and 2 bases at J; junction bases unmatched: 4. Here the CDR3 reads CASSRTGYNTEAFF. CDR3 sequence (DNA): TGTGCCAGCAGTCGGACAGGGTATAACACTGAAGCTTTCTTT.

The rearrangement links TRBV28 to TRBJ2-1; no clear D. CDR1 and CDR2 (germline): MDHEN, SYDVKM. V was clipped by 2 bases and J by 12 bases, with 8 bases between them. This CDR3 comprises 11 residues. The DNA for the CDR3 is TGTGCCAGCAGTTTACCATCCGTGCAGTTCTTC. This sequence encodes CASSLPSVQFF.

Many counts were recorded for this clonotype. As DNA, the CDR3 is TGCAGCGTTGGAGGGACGGGTAGGGGCTACACCTTC. Translating gives CSVGGTGRGYTF. The chain uses TRBV29-1 and TRBJ1-2; TRBD1 might be the D (5 bases). The CDR3 consists of 12 residues. The V and J ends lost 4 bases and 8 bases respectively, with 14 bases between them. The V gene's germline CDR1 is SQVTM and CDR2 ANQGSEA.

CDR3 in DNA: TGTGCCAGCAGTAACCTAGCGGGGGGGCCTTATGAGCAGTACTTC. Encoded protein: CASSNLAGGPYEQYF. The V gene is TRBV28, the J gene TRBJ2-7; TRBD2 matches 12 bases. This CDR3 has 15 amino acids. Germline V lookup: CDR1 MDHEN, CDR2 SYDVKM. Trimming removed 5 bases from V and 7 bases from J; junction bases left unmatched: 9.

V gene TRBV27 combines with J gene TRBJ2-2; 9 bases map to TRBD1. This CDR3 is built from 16 residues. V was pared by 5 bases and J by 4 bases, with 8 bases of the junction left unmatched. Germline assignment: CDR1 MNHEY and CDR2 SMNVEV (reference sequence). The CDR3 spells CASSGKLTGGTGELFF. Written as DNA, the CDR3 is TGTGCCAGCAGTGGAAAACTGACAGGGGGCACCGGGGAGCTGTTTTTT.

Details on this clonotype: This likely comes from a read error, as the CDR3 has no conserved phenylalanine or tryptophan at its end. The chain joins TRBV20-1 to TRBJ2-5, with 9 positions matching TRBD2. Germline V lookup: CDR1 DFQATT, CDR2 SNEGSKA (reference sequence). CDR3 length: 14 residues. V shed 3 bases, J shed 5 bases, and the junction held 7 bases outside the gene matches. CDR3 protein: CSARRGLAMETQYL. In DNA form, the CDR3 reads TGCAGTGCTAGGAGAGGACTAGCGATGGAGACCCAGTACCTC.